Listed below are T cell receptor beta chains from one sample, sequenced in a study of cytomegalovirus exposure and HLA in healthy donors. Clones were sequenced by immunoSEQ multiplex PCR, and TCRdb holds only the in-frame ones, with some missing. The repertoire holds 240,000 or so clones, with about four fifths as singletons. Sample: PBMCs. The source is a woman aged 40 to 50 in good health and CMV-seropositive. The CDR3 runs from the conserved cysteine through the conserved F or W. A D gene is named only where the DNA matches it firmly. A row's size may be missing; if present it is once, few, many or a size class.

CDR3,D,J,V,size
CASSLRQGTPHEQFF,TRBD1,TRBJ2-1,TRBV6-5,NA
CASSGRRGGNYGYTF,NA,TRBJ1-2,TRBV9,NA
CASSLQRSSYNEQFF,NA,TRBJ2-1,TRBV5-1,NA
CASGLEAGTAGREQYF,NA,TRBJ2-7,TRBV12-5,few
CASSERLADYNEQFF,TRBD2,TRBJ2-1,TRBV9,NA
CASSLRGSYEQYF,NA,TRBJ2-7,TRBV5-8,NA
CAISPDRGPYTEAFF,TRBD1,TRBJ1-1,TRBV10-3,NA
CASSFDPQRSFSYEQYF,NA,TRBJ2-7,TRBV11-3,NA
CASSQSGLGSPLHF,NA,TRBJ1-6,TRBV16,NA
CASSSGTISYEQYF,NA,TRBJ2-7,TRBV7-2,NA
CAWSVQGSQPQHF,NA,TRBJ1-5,TRBV30,NA
CASSPNILAGQVSYNEQFF,TRBD2,TRBJ2-1,TRBV11-2,NA
CASSPGTKRMGQYF,NA,TRBJ2-7,TRBV2,once
CASSLGSDQPQHF,NA,TRBJ1-5,TRBV11-3,NA
CASSRQGATGELFF,TRBD1,TRBJ2-2,TRBV6-6,NA
CASSYSASGKTEQYF,TRBD2,TRBJ2-7,TRBV6-5,NA
CASSPTSAGSNIQYF,NA,TRBJ2-4,TRBV6-5,NA
CASSTPFSRLHF,NA,TRBJ1-6,TRBV19,few
CASREERMTYEQYF,NA,TRBJ2-7,TRBV2,NA
CASSDTDRGKPPLHF,TRBD1,TRBJ1-6,TRBV2,NA
CASSSYTNNEQFF,NA,TRBJ2-1,TRBV7-6,NA
CASSFGDRVDEKLFF,TRBD1,TRBJ1-4,TRBV5-6,NA
CASSPSTVRISGNTIYF,NA,TRBJ1-3,TRBV18,NA
CASSLRQGAEKAFF,TRBD1,TRBJ1-1,TRBV11-3,NA
CASSNDRVDNEQFF,TRBD1,TRBJ2-1,TRBV11-2,once
CASSQIGGALAYGYTF,NA,TRBJ1-2,TRBV14,NA
CAIRGVGGYEQYF,NA,TRBJ2-7,TRBV10-3,NA
CASSLGSQETQYF,NA,TRBJ2-5,TRBV5-1,NA
CASSEGSTGHQPQHF,NA,TRBJ1-5,TRBV9,NA
CASSLYRGQSTGELFF,NA,TRBJ2-2,TRBV7-9,NA
CASSYSSGDEKLFF,NA,TRBJ1-4,TRBV6-6,few